What follows are 2 T cell receptor beta chains derived from one specimen sequenced in a study of OX40 agonist ivuxolimab in advanced cancers. The data were produced by immunoSEQ multiplex PCR, yet TCRdb's version contains in-frame clones alone and is incomplete. The repertoire holds 77,000 or so clones, with around 94% as singletons. This material consisted of CD4+ or CD8+ T cells sorted from blood, taken in a trial of the OX40 agonist ivuxolimab. The receptors stem from an adult with an advanced solid tumor such as melanoma, head and neck, liver or kidney cancer.

CDR3 region: CASTGTSGRMGEQYF. CDR3 DNA sequence: TGTGCCAGCACCGGGACTAGCGGGAGGATGGGGGAGCAGTACTTC. This chain links TRBV7-2 with TRBJ2-7; TRBD2 matches at 15 bases. J lost 7 bases, V lost 7 bases, and 8 bases had no gene match. The CDR3 has 15 amino acids. Germline V gives CDR1 SGHTA, CDR2 FQGNSA.

The genes are TRBV7-9 and TRBJ2-1; 12 bases map to TRBD2. CDR1 and CDR2 (germline): SEHNR, FQNEAQ (reference sequence). CDR3 length: 16 residues. V trimming: 5 bases; J trimming: 2 bases; junction bases outside the gene matches: 4. CDR3 residues: CASSPTSGRTYNEQFF. CDR3 bases: TGTGCCAGCAGCCCCACTAGCGGGAGGACCTACAATGAGCAGTTCTTC.